This TCR beta chain was captured by sequencing in a study of identical twins (dated by TCRdb to the mid-2010s). As for the study more broadly: To test whether fetal clonotypes persist, this study deep-sequenced TCR alpha and beta repertoires from monozygotic twins, from unrelated adults of various ages, and from cord blood. To rule out contamination, replicate twin experiments were performed at different times with different library preparation protocols. Overall results and qualifications from the work: Zero-insertion analyses could be partly confounded by invariant T cells such as MAIT and iNKT, though diverse VJ usage argued against such confounding for most clonotypes. A weaker excess of twin sharing was found in beta out-of-frame sequences because the signal-to-noise ratio was lowered by fewer shared sequences. Out-of-frame TCR alpha sharing in monozygotic twins was systematically underestimated by recombination models, whereas sharing between unrelated individuals was in agreement with the recombination models. Out-of-frame TCR alpha sequences shared between twins showed an excess of low generation-probability sequences compared with coincidental sharing between unrelated individuals. Fewer insertions were carried by abundant cord blood beta clonotypes; a weaker similar trend was observed in young adult naive repertoires, while no such trend was observed in memory repertoires. Because the same donors could not be followed over many years, conclusions were based on cross-sectional statistical analysis.

Every donor was a healthy Caucasian. The twin cohort consisted of three pairs of female monozygotic twins, all aged about 18 to 29 years. Peripheral blood mononuclear cells were the source from which RNA for the TCR libraries was isolated. This clonotype occurred many times. This clone's antigen is unknown. Nothing much larger sits one base from this clone, and base qualities are not available. Library preparation used 5' RACE. Instrument on record: Illumina HiSeq 2000. A universal primer binding site was added through template switching, and the final cDNA carried a unique molecular identifier so that TCR cDNA molecules could be counted accurately. Specific primers in the conserved constant-segment region were used to synthesize first-strand cDNA for TCR alpha and beta chains. To control for contamination, each cDNA library was double barcoded with a SMART-Mk sample barcode plus Illumina barcodes. TruSeq adapter sequences, together with Illumina sample barcodes, were added in two successive PCR steps. TCR alpha and beta cDNA libraries were sequenced on the Illumina HiSeq platform with custom primers. The paper's data handling went like this. MiGEC processed the raw reads to extract unique molecular identifiers, while MiXCR was used to determine the CDR3 positions. For each individual, recombination models were inferred using an EM algorithm with the repgenHMM and IGoR tools. Shared clonotype analysis was performed with the tcR package in R, normalizing sharing by the product of cloneset sizes. To study raw recombination free of thymic and clonal selection effects, out-of-frame nonproductive sequences were analyzed. The public sequencing data were trimmed at Q25 with fastp and processed into clonotypes with MiXCR by TCRdb, which kept only in-frame beta chains. Rows matching on CDR3 protein sequence are summarized as one entry with the most common DNA and genes. In this record, the V and J calls reflect TCRdb's handling and not the investigators' own analysis. The sample contains roughly 770,000 distinct CDR3 sequences, 18% of them found a single time. Clones ranked in the top ten supply 13% of the sample.

The sample also formed part of further work on T cells expressing NK-cell markers. Taken from the second paper: Three sorted T-cell subsets (CD3+CD56+NKG2C+, CD3+CD56+NKG2C- and CD3+CD56-NKG2C+) from about 8 donors had their TCR beta-chain repertoires profiled. Seven of the eight sequenced donors were HCMV-seropositive and one was HCMV-seronegative. To restrict sorting to alphabetaTCR-expressing T cells, an anti-gammadeltaTCR antibody was added in several experiments. In several donors, the dominant CD3+CD56+NKG2C+ clonotypes were found to rank among the top 10 CD8+ clonotypes and to make up about 1.0-7.0% of CD8+ T cells. Those dominant clonotypes were again the most abundant among CD3+CD56-NKG2C+ cells in several donors, at about 28.3-60.1%. It remained unclear whether the expanded NKG2C-expressing T cell clones were specific for HCMV antigens. Randomly selected healthy volunteers, three men and five women, were used as the eight sequenced donors. To determine HCMV serostatus, a commercial ELISA kit was used to detect HCMV-specific IgG in serum. For over 5 donors, bulk peripheral blood T-cell repertoires were additionally sequenced from unsorted PBMC. Reads were demultiplexed and grouped by UMI with MIGEC, and clonotypes were assembled and quantified with MiTCR. To remove erroneous sequences, TCR cDNA sequences were retained only when supported by two or more reads. The tcR package was used for downstream repertoire analysis, and clonotypes were matched across fractions by CDR3 nucleotide sequence plus V segment. Antigen specificity was annotated against VDJdb with VDJmatch, allowing one amino acid substitution in CDR3.

This sequence was found in a woman between 18 and 30 years old in good health. The sequenced material came from PBMCs.

The CDR3 protein: CASSSPGNEQFF. The bases are TGTGCCAGCAGCTCCCCGGGGAATGAGCAGTTCTTC. The chain is encoded by TRBV6-5 joined to TRBJ2-1, and perhaps TRBD2 as D gene, on 5 matching bases. The germline V gene gives CDR1 as MNHEY and CDR2 as SVGAGI. Cut back by 6 bases and 7 bases, the V and J ends lie 10 bases apart. Inclusive of the bounding cysteine and phenylalanine, the CDR3 is 12 residues long. The retained sequence is limited to the CDR3, 36 bases, with the frame set at the first base.